This T cell receptor (beta chain) was recovered during a study of T cell responses to AZD1222 COVID-19 vaccine. The study, taken as a whole, reports: Donors in the cohort were predominantly white British and more often female, and clonal diversity was possibly underestimated. Seropositive status at baseline applied to only a handful of AZD1222 recipients. Two AZD1222 doses significantly raised spike-specific TCR breadth and depth over controls.

Note on this clone: Its target is unknown.

Germline CDR1 is PRHDT and CDR2 is FYEKMQ (reference sequence). V dropped 3 bases and J dropped 6 bases, with 21 bases sitting between them. The CDR3 loop spans 16 amino acids. Sequenced by immunoSEQ multiplex PCR; TCRdb stores in-frame clones only, minus some. Among about 120,000 clones, 85% to 90% were seen once, and the ten largest hold 3.5%. Whether given at about 4 or about 12 weeks, second doses were pooled. The receptor's source is an adult who received the AZD1222 COVID-19 vaccine. The specimen was peripheral blood, collected 28 days after the second AZD1222 dose. The chain combines TRBV13 with TRBJ2-7; D may be TRBD2 (6 bases). The CDR3 protein is CASSLDGEAGWGEQYF. The CDR3, as DNA: TGTGCCAGCAGCTTGGATGGGGAGGCAGGATGGGGCGAGCAGTACTTC.